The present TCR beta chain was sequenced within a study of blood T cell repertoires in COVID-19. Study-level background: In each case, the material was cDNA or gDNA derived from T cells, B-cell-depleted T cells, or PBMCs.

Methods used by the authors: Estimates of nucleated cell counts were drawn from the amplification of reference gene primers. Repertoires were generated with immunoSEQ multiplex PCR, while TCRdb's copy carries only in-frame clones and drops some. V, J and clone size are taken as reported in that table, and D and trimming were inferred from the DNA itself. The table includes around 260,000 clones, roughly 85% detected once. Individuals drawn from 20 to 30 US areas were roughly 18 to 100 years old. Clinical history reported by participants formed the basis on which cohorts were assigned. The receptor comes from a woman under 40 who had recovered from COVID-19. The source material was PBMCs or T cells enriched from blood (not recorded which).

The CDR3 nucleotides are TGTGCCAGCAGCTTACGGTCAGGGACTGAAGCTTTCTTT. Amino acid sequence: CASSLRSGTEAFF. The rearrangement joins TRBV13 to TRBJ1-1; a possible D gene is TRBD1 (5 bases). This CDR3 has 13 amino acids. Germline V gene lookup returns CDR1 PRHDT and CDR2 FYEKMQ (reference sequence). The V gene lost 2 bases and the J gene lost 5 bases, with 9 bases spanning the gap.